The 21 T cell receptor beta chains presented below share a single source sample, sequenced in a study of T cell changes during pregnancy in multiple sclerosis. The repertoire was sequenced with immunoSEQ multiplex PCR; TCRdb's copy has only in-frame clones and lacks some. The table shows over 85,000 clones, with around nine tenths occurring only once. The sample here was peripheral blood, taken in the second trimester of pregnancy. The receptor source for this set is a female donor in good health, enrolled as a control in a pregnancy study.

The rearrangement links TRBV2 to TRBJ1-6, with TRBD1 as a possible D gene (6 bases). Germline CDR1 SNHLY, CDR2 FYNNEI. This CDR3 has 14 amino acids. Deletions cut 6 bases from V and 7 bases from J, with 13 bases between. The CDR3 coding sequence is TGTGCCAGCAGGGACAGTTTAGAAAATTCACCCCTCCACTTT. Translated, it gives CASRDSLENSPLHF.

The chain couples TRBV9 to TRBJ1-2; the D is unclear. This CDR3 spans 13 amino acids. The germline V gene has CDR1 SGDLS and CDR2 YYNGEE. V was shortened by 4 bases and J by 3 bases, with 10 bases between the two germline ends. The CDR3 DNA reads TGTGCCAGCAGCCCTCGAGATGACTATGGCTACACCTTC. Translation: CASSPRDDYGYTF.

This clone was picked up one time. The chain is built from TRBV14 and TRBJ1-2; D remains ambiguous. The germline V and J ends were trimmed by 0 bases and 4 bases, with 9 bases remaining between them. The CDR3 runs 14 residues. Germline CDR1 SGHDN, CDR2 FVKESK. In nucleotides, the CDR3 is TGTGCCAGCAGCCAAGAGCCCCGGGTCTATGGCTACACCTTC. Translating gives CASSQEPRVYGYTF.

V is TRBV25-1 and J is TRBJ1-1, with TRBD1 matching over 10 bases. J gave up 0 bases and V 6 bases, and 4 bases lay outside the gene matches. This CDR3 has 15 amino acids. Germline-derived CDR1 and CDR2 are MGHDK and SYGVNS. The CDR3, as DNA: TGTGCCAGCAGATCTGGGACAGGGGTGAACACTGAAGCTTTCTTT. It translates to CASRSGTGVNTEAFF.

The chain carries TRBV7-2 and TRBJ1-2; TRBD1 aligns across 9 bases. This CDR3 has 15 residues. CDR1 and CDR2 (germline): SGHTA, FQGNSA. V was clipped by 2 bases and J by 8 bases; unmatched bases: 9. CDR3 sequence reads: CASSLNRDRVQGYTF. The CDR3 DNA follows: TGTGCCAGCAGCTTAAACCGGGACAGGGTCCAAGGCTACACCTTC.

The J gene is TRBJ1-1, the V gene TRBV28, with D tentatively TRBD1 (6 bases). CDR3 length: 13 residues. The V end was cut by 7 bases, the J end by 2 bases, with 11 bases between. Per germline, CDR1 MDHEN and CDR2 SYDVKM. CDR3 nucleotide sequence: TGTGCCAGCAACAAACAGGGAAACACTGAAGCTTTCTTT. Translated, it gives CASNKQGNTEAFF.

J is TRBJ1-2 and V is TRBV5-6; D gene ambiguous. The ends were cut back, 0 bases at V and 0 bases at J, with 15 bases in the middle. The CDR3 sequence is 17 residues long. Germline assignment: CDR1 SGHDT and CDR2 YYEEEE. CDR3 DNA: TGTGCCAGCAGCTTGGTCGCGGAGACCTACACTAACTATGGCTACACCTTC. Protein: CASSLVAETYTNYGYTF.

The chain is built from TRBV6-1 and TRBJ2-7; D not certain. The CDR3 loop spans 11 amino acids. V shed 9 bases and J shed 3 bases, with 9 bases lying between them. Looked up from germline, CDR1 is MNHNS and CDR2 is SASEGT. In DNA form, the CDR3 reads TGTGCCAGTCTCCGGGTCTACGAGCAGTACTTC. It encodes CASLRVYEQYF.

The chain carries TRBV7-2 and TRBJ2-1, with 7 bases that match TRBD2. V was pared by 3 bases and J by 6 bases, with 5 bases of the junction left unmatched. This CDR3 region has 14 residues. CDR1 is SGHTA and CDR2 is FQGNSA in the germline V gene. CDR3 DNA: TGTGCCAGCAGCTTGCGGCGGGAGAGCAATGAGCAGTTCTTC. Residues: CASSLRRESNEQFF.

This chain's CDR3 is CASSYPPGNNQPQHF. The CDR3 DNA is TGTGCCAGCAGTTATCCCCCAGGGAACAATCAGCCCCAGCATTTT. The J gene is TRBJ1-5, the V gene TRBV6-6; TRBD1 might be the D (5 bases). V lost 3 bases and J 3 bases, leaving 12 bases between the germline ends. Germline CDR1 MNHNY, CDR2 SVGAGI (reference sequence). The CDR3 has 15 residues.

This chain's CDR3 is CASSLFTGGRAKNIQYF. The CDR3 nucleotides are TGTGCCAGCAGTTTATTCACAGGGGGAAGGGCCAAAAACATTCAGTACTTC. J is TRBJ2-4 and V is TRBV28; 8 bases are a match to TRBD1. Trimming removed 1 base from V and 1 base from J; junction bases left unmatched: 6. This CDR3 region has 17 residues. Germline V CDR1 and CDR2: MDHEN, SYDVKM.

This chain connects TRBV18 to TRBJ1-2; D is unresolved. CDR3 length: 14 residues. Germline CDR1 and CDR2: KGHSH and LQKENI. The V end was cut by 8 bases, the J end by 6 bases, with 19 bases between. The CDR3 loop is CASTPAGQFDGYTF. The DNA of the CDR3 is TGTGCCAGCACCCCGGCAGGTCAGTTTGATGGCTACACCTTC. Full variable domain (outside the CDR3, taken from reference TRBV18 and TRBJ1-2): NAGVMQNPRHLVRRRGQEARLRCSPMKGHSHVYWYRQLPEEGLKFMVYLQKENIIDESGMPKERFSAEFPKEGPSILRIQQVVRGDSAAYFCASTPAGQFDGYTFGSGTRLTVV.

The chain combines TRBV5-1 with TRBJ2-7, with D possibly matching TRBD2 (6 bases). Germline V gene lookup returns CDR1 SGHRS and CDR2 YFSETQ. The CDR3 totals 12 residues. Trimming took 5 bases from V and 9 from J, leaving 15 bases between them. CDR3 DNA: TGCGCCAGCAGGGGCGGGGCTTCTAGGCAGTACTTC. Its protein product is CASRGGASRQYF.

The rearrangement links TRBV12-5 to TRBJ1-2, with D tentatively TRBD1 (5 bases). V lost 2 bases to trimming and J lost 6 bases, with 13 bases between them. This CDR3 has 14 residues. CDR1 is LGHNT and CDR2 is FRNRAP in the germline V gene. The CDR3 sequence: CASGLYGGLDGYTF. The DNA for the CDR3 is TGTGCTAGTGGTTTGTACGGGGGGTTGGATGGCTACACCTTC.

The chain joins TRBV27 to TRBJ1-1; TRBD1 matches 8 bases. This CDR3 is 14 amino acids long. J was trimmed by 5 bases and V by 5 bases; bases with no gene match: 7. From germline, CDR1 is MNHEY and CDR2 SMNVEV (reference sequence). In nucleotides, the CDR3 is TGTGCCAGCAGTCCGCGGACAGGGAAGACTGAAGCTTTCTTT. This gives the protein CASSPRTGKTEAFF.

The chain links TRBV19 to TRBJ2-5; TRBD1 aligns across 7 bases. In germline, CDR1 is LNHDA, CDR2 SQIVND (reference sequence). J was trimmed by 1 base and V by 10 bases; bases with no gene match: 15. The CDR3 runs 16 residues. The CDR3 reads CATSFGGQPSQETQYF. The CDR3 DNA reads TGTGCCACCTCCTTTGGGGGACAGCCCTCCCAAGAGACCCAGTACTTC. The full variable domain, in which reference TRBV19 and TRBJ2-5 provide the parts outside the CDR3, is DGGITQSPKYLFRKEGQNVTLSCEQNLNHDAMYWYRQDPGQGLRLIYYSQIVNDFQKGDIAEGYSVSREKKESFPLTVTSAQKNPTAFYLCATSFGGQPSQETQYFGPGTRLLVL.

The chain employs TRBV5-5 and TRBJ2-7; 9 bases are a match to TRBD2. This CDR3 is 12 amino acids long. V lost 5 bases and J lost 6; bases outside the gene matches: 3. The germline V gene has CDR1 SGHKS and CDR2 YYEKEE (reference sequence). In DNA, the CDR3 is TGTGCCAGCAGGCGGGAGGGCGGCGAGCAGTACTTC. This translates into CASRREGGEQYF.

The chain combines TRBV11-2 with TRBJ1-2; D unresolved. The germline V gene encodes CDR1 SGHAT and CDR2 FQNNGV. V shed 1 base and J shed 0 bases, with 18 bases lying between them. This CDR3 spans 18 amino acids. The CDR3 DNA reads TGTGCCAGCAGCTTAGTTAGGCTGGTACAGATCGCTAACTATGGCTACACCTTC. Its protein product is CASSLVRLVQIANYGYTF.

CDR3 nucleotide sequence: TGTGCCAGCGGGGGGACTAGCGGGGGGTACGAGCAGTACTTC. Its protein is CASGGTSGGYEQYF. The J gene is TRBJ2-7, the V gene TRBV2, with 15 bases aligning to TRBD2. In germline, CDR1 is SNHLY, CDR2 FYNNEI. With 8 bases clipped from V and 4 bases from J, the junction kept 3 bases outside the gene matches. This CDR3 is built from 14 residues.

The chain carries TRBV5-1 and TRBJ2-1; 7 bases match TRBD2. The V and J ends lost 7 bases and 4 bases, in that order; junction bases with no gene match: 8. Germline-derived CDR1 and CDR2 are SGHRS and YFSETQ. The CDR3 spans 14 residues. DNA of the CDR3: TGCGCCAGCGGGGGGGACTACGGTTACAATGAGCAGTTCTTC. Translated, it gives CASGGDYGYNEQFF.

The chain joins TRBV7-9 to TRBJ1-1; a weak D match, TRBD1 (6 bases). In germline, CDR1 is SEHNR, CDR2 FQNEAQ (reference sequence). V was clipped by 5 bases and J by 0 bases, with 16 bases between them. This CDR3 has 16 residues. The CDR3 here is CASSPGKGDMNTEAFF. The CDR3 DNA reads TGTGCCAGCAGCCCGGGGAAGGGGGATATGAACACTGAAGCTTTCTTT.